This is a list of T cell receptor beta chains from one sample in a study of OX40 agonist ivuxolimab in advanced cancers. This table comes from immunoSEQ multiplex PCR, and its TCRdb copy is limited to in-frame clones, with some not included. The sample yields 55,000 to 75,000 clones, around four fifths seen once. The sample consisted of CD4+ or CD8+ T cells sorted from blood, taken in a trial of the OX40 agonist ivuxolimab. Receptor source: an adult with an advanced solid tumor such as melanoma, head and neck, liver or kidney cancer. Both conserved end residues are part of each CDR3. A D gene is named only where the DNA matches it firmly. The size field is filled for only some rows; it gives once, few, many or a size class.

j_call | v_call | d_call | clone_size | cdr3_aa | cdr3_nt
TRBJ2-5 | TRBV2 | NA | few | CASSRGIQETQYF | TGTGCCAGCAGTCGCGGCATCCAAGAGACCCAGTACTTC
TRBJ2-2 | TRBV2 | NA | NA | CARQGGGEELFF | TGTGCCCGACAGGGAGGGGGGGAGGAGCTGTTTTTT
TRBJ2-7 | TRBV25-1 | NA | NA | CASSRVVHEQYF | TGTGCCAGCAGTCGGGTCGTCCACGAGCAGTACTTC
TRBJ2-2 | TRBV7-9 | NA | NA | CASSARTDTGELFF | TGTGCCAGCAGCGCACGGACTGACACCGGGGAGCTGTTTTTT
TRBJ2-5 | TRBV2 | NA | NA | CASSFGGAETQYF | TGTGCCAGCAGTTTCGGGGGCGCGGAGACCCAGTACTTC
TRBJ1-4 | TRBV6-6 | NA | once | CASSYSGGERDF | TGTGCCAGCAGTTACTCGGGGGGGGAGAGAGACTTT
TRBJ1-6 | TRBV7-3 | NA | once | CASSLTGQGYSPLHF | TGTGCCAGCAGCTTAACGGGTCAGGGGTATTCACCCCTCCACTTT
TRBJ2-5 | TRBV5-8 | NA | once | CASSLGGGGLRETQYF | TGTGCCAGCAGCCTCGGGGGCGGAGGGTTAAGAGAGACCCAGTACTTC
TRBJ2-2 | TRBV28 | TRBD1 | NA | CASSLFGTENTGELFF | TGTGCCAGCAGTTTATTCGGGACAGAGAACACCGGGGAGCTGTTTTTT
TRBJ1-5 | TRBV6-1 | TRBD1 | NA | CASRPGQTGNQPQHF | TGTGCCAGCAGGCCGGGACAGACAGGAAATCAGCCCCAGCATTTT
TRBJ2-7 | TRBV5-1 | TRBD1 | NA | CASRKTGGRLTSYEQYF | TGCGCCAGCAGGAAGACAGGGGGTAGACTTACTTCCTACGAGCAGTACTTC
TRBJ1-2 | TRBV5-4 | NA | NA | CASSLAGGLSYGYTF | TGTGCCAGCAGCTTGGCAGGAGGGCTATCCTATGGCTACACCTTC
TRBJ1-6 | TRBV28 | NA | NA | CAMGDNNSPLHF | TGTGCCATGGGGGACAATAATTCACCCCTCCACTTT
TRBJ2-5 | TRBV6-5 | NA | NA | CASSRLGQRQETQYF | TGTGCCAGCAGCCGTTTAGGACAGCGTCAAGAGACCCAGTACTTC
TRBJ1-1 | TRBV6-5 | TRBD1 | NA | CATQRGDRRGTEAFF | TGTGCCACCCAGCGAGGGGACAGACGGGGCACTGAAGCTTTCTTT
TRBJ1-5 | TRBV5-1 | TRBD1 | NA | CASSTGQGHNQPQHF | TGCGCCAGCAGCACCGGACAGGGGCATAATCAGCCCCAGCATTTT
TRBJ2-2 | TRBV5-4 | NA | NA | CASSLTGGVGELFF | TGTGCCAGCAGCCTAACGGGCGGGGTCGGGGAGCTGTTTTTT